Presented here are 25 T cell receptor beta chains from one specimen sequenced in a study of blood T cell repertoires in COVID-19. The assay was immunoSEQ multiplex PCR, and TCRdb's table has in-frame clones only and misses some. The sample includes about 480,000 clones, 85% to 90% of them seen just once. The specimen sequenced was peripheral blood. These receptors all come from a woman aged 45-60 years with COVID-19, enrolled during active disease.

The V call is TRBV7-2, the J call TRBJ2-3; D is perhaps TRBD2 (6 bases). Germline CDR1 SGHTA, CDR2 FQGNSA. This CDR3 has 16 amino acids. The V and J ends lost 2 bases and 0 bases respectively, with 12 bases between them. In DNA form, the CDR3 reads TGTGCCAGCAGCTTAAGTCCAGCGGGTAGCACAGATACGCAGTATTTT. Translated: CASSLSPAGSTDTQYF.

The chain has TRBV5-4 and TRBJ2-5; 10 bases agree with TRBD1. This CDR3 comprises 15 residues. Germline lookup yields CDR1 SGHNT and CDR2 YYREEE (reference sequence). Trimming cost V 2 bases and J 5 bases; bases outside gene matches: 6. CDR3 amino acids: CASSFRTGGLETQYF. The CDR3 region has the DNA TGTGCCAGCAGCTTCCGGACAGGGGGTCTTGAGACCCAGTACTTC.

This clone was seen a single time. J is TRBJ2-7 and V is TRBV19; 11 bases match TRBD2. The germline V gene has CDR1 LNHDA and CDR2 SQIVND (reference sequence). The CDR3 is 15 residues long. V was pared by 3 bases and J by 0 bases, with 1 base of the junction left unmatched. The CDR3 DNA is TGTGCCAGTAGTATTGGGACTAGCGGCTCCTACGAGCAGTACTTC. Amino acid sequence: CASSIGTSGSYEQYF.

This chain connects TRBV4-1 to TRBJ1-4; TRBD1 might be the D (6 bases). The length of the CDR3 is 13 residues. Germline CDR1 reads MGHRA; CDR2 reads YSYEKL. The ends were cut back, 8 bases at V and 3 bases at J, with 10 bases in the middle. The CDR3 bases are TGCGCCAGCTCCAGGACAGCTAATGAAAAACTGTTTTTT. It encodes CASSRTANEKLFF.

The V gene is TRBV2, the J gene TRBJ1-2, with D hard to call. V was shortened by 6 bases and J by 6 bases, with 17 bases between the two germline ends. Germline CDR1 reads SNHLY; CDR2 reads FYNNEI. The CDR3 contains 14 residues. CDR3 DNA: TGTGCCAGCAGCCGGAAGGACTCTCCGGATGGCTACACCTTC. This translates into CASSRKDSPDGYTF.

In the case of this clone: The sample carries other DNA sequences with the same CDR3. Here the CDR3 reads CASSLSSDTEAFF. CDR3 sequence (DNA): TGCGCCAGCAGCCTGAGCTCGGACACTGAAGCTTTCTTT. The chain recombines TRBV5-1 with TRBJ1-1; D not certain. The CDR3 sequence is 13 residues long. The V gene's germline CDR1 is SGHRS and CDR2 YFSETQ. Trimming pared 4 bases from V and 3 bases from J, leaving 10 bases between.

This rearrangement joins TRBV27 to TRBJ2-7; D might be TRBD1 (6 bases). The V end lost 5 bases, the J end lost 2 bases, and 13 bases lay between the germline ends. Germline CDR1 MNHEY, CDR2 SMNVEV (reference sequence). This CDR3 region has 14 residues. CDR3 nucleotides: TGTGCCAGCAGTCCCCGAGGGGGTCCCTACGAGCAGTACTTC. Its translation is CASSPRGGPYEQYF.

The chain combines TRBV27 with TRBJ1-6, with D tentatively TRBD1 (6 bases). The CDR3 contains 15 residues. Trimming took 6 bases from V and 0 from J, leaving 9 bases between them. Germline V gene lookup returns CDR1 MNHEY and CDR2 SMNVEV (reference sequence). CDR3 residues: CASSPDSSYNSPLHF. Here the CDR3 DNA reads TGTGCCAGCAGCCCGGACAGCTCCTATAATTCACCCCTCCACTTT.

The gene calls are TRBV9 and TRBJ2-1; TRBD2 agrees at 13 bases. V lost 3 bases to trimming and J lost 7 bases; unmatched junction nucleotides: 4. This CDR3 is built from 15 residues. Per the germline V gene, CDR1 is SGDLS and CDR2 is YYNGEE. The DNA of the CDR3 is TGTGCCAGCAGCGGGGGACTAGCGGGGATAAATGAGCAGTTCTTC. Its protein product is CASSGGLAGINEQFF.

The chain is built from TRBV4-1 and TRBJ1-5; a possible D gene is TRBD1 (5 bases). CDR3 length: 15 residues. The V end was cut by 0 bases, the J end by 4 bases, with 10 bases between. CDR1 is MGHRA, CDR2 YSYEKL, per germline. CDR3 loop: CASSQDARGNQPQHF. In nucleotides, the CDR3 is TGCGCCAGCAGCCAAGATGCCCGGGGGAATCAGCCCCAGCATTTT.

This chain uses TRBV5-4 with TRBJ2-5, with 10 bases aligning to TRBD1. Germline V gene data show CDR1 as SGHNT and CDR2 as YYREEE (reference sequence). With V trimmed by 4 bases and J by 4 bases, 7 bases remained unmatched. The CDR3 is 15 amino acids. Here the CDR3 DNA reads TGTGCCAGCAGCCCCCCGGGACAGGGGCCAGAGACCCAGTACTTC. It translates to CASSPPGQGPETQYF.

This clone was counted a single time. V and J are TRBV28 and TRBJ2-1, with D tentatively TRBD1 (5 bases). CDR3 length: 15 residues. Trimming shortened V by 2 bases and J by 6 bases, and 14 bases separated the two germline ends. CDR1 MDHEN and CDR2 SYDVKM come from the germline V gene. Here the CDR3 DNA reads TGTGCCAGCAGTTTACTCCAGGGCGGTCTCAATGAGCAGTTCTTC. Protein: CASSLLQGGLNEQFF.

The chain combines TRBV10-3 with TRBJ2-2, with 7 bases that match TRBD2. This CDR3 is 11 amino acids long. Germline values: CDR1 ENHRY, CDR2 SYGVKD. After removal of 10 bases from V and 5 bases from J, the junction contained 1 base not matched to a gene. CDR3 sequence: CATGGTGELFF. In DNA form, the CDR3 reads TGTGCCACCGGGGGGACCGGGGAGCTGTTTTTT.

The chain's CDR3 is CASTSGEDNEQFF. The CDR3 DNA reads as TGTGCCAGCACTTCGGGGGAAGACAATGAGCAGTTCTTC. The chain recombines TRBV12-3 or TRBV12-4 with TRBJ2-1; D might be TRBD2 (6 bases). V lost 7 bases to trimming and J lost 5 bases, with 12 bases between them. The CDR3 extends over 13 amino acids.

CDR3 in amino acids: CASSLASGGDNEQFF. The CDR3 bases are TGTGCCAGCAGCTTAGCTAGCGGGGGAGACAATGAGCAGTTCTTC. V gene TRBV11-2 combines with J gene TRBJ2-1; 10 bases align to TRBD2. The CDR3 spans 15 residues. Per germline, CDR1 SGHAT and CDR2 FQNNGV. V trimming: 1 base; J trimming: 5 bases; junction bases outside the gene matches: 2.

The V and J genes are TRBV7-8 and TRBJ2-1, with 8 bases lining up with TRBD2. This CDR3 is built from 14 residues. CDR1 and CDR2 from the germline V gene are SGHVS and FQNEAQ. With V trimmed by 5 bases and J by 9 bases, 9 bases remained unmatched. CDR3 loop: CASSLGLAAGEQFF. The DNA for the CDR3 is TGTGCCAGCAGCCTCGGACTAGCAGCGGGTGAGCAGTTCTTC. Using reference TRBV7-8 and TRBJ2-1 for the parts outside the CDR3, the full variable domain is GAGVSQSPRYKVAKRGQDVALRCDPISGHVSLFWYQQALGQGPEFLTYFQNEAQLDKSGLPSDRFFAERPEGSVSTLKIQRTQQEDSAVYLCASSLGLAAGEQFFGPGTRLTVL.

The rearrangement uses TRBV20-1 and TRBJ1-4; D ambiguous. V lost 3 bases, J lost 5 bases, and 22 bases lay in between. The CDR3 extends over 17 amino acids. Germline lookup yields CDR1 DFQATT and CDR2 SNEGSKA (reference sequence). The DNA of the CDR3 is TGCAGTGCTAGTATCTTAACCACCCCCCGGAGAAATGAAAAACTGTTTTTT. It specifies CSASILTTPRRNEKLFF.

This sequence joins TRBV4-2 and TRBJ1-1, with a weak D call TRBD1 (5 bases). The V end lost 3 bases, the J end lost 2 bases, and 13 bases lay between the germline ends. CDR1 and CDR2 (germline): LGHNA, YNFKEQ. The CDR3 loop spans 15 amino acids. CDR3 loop: CASSQVLQGNTEAFF. CDR3 nucleotide sequence: TGTGCCAGCAGCCAGGTACTTCAGGGAAACACTGAAGCTTTCTTT.

The chain couples TRBV7-3 to TRBJ1-1; a weak D match, TRBD1 (5 bases). The CDR3 totals 17 residues. V was pared by 5 bases and J by 5 bases, with 24 bases between. CDR1 is SGHTA, CDR2 FQGTGA, per germline. CDR3 coding DNA: TGTGCCAGCAGCGACCAAGAGGGACTCCTGTTGGGGACTGAAGCTTTCTTT. This gives the protein CASSDQEGLLLGTEAFF.

The CDR3 bases are TGTGCCGGGGGGCGGACAGGGGAGTATGGCTACACCTTC. This encodes CAGGRTGEYGYTF. The chain employs TRBV5-6 and TRBJ1-2; the match to TRBD1 covers 9 bases. Trimming at V came to 10 bases and at J to 5 bases, leaving 9 bases not matched to a gene. Per germline, CDR1 SGHDT and CDR2 YYEEEE. CDR3 length: 13 residues. Full variable domain (missing parts from reference TRBV5-6 and TRBJ1-2): DAGVTQSPTHLIKTRGQQVTLRCSPKSGHDTVSWYQQALGQGPQFIFQYYEEEERQRGNFPDRFSGHQFPNYSSELNVNALLLGDSALYLCAGGRTGEYGYTFGSGTRLTVV.

This CDR3 reads CSAPRNYGYTF. DNA for the CDR3: TGCAGTGCGCCTAGGAACTATGGCTACACCTTC. This chain uses TRBV20-1 with TRBJ1-2; D remains ambiguous. The CDR3 extends over 11 amino acids. V shed 6 bases and J shed 2 bases, with 7 bases lying between them. From germline, CDR1 is DFQATT and CDR2 SNEGSKA (reference sequence).

V is TRBV2 and J is TRBJ1-2; 7 bases agree with TRBD1. CDR1 and CDR2 from the germline V gene are SNHLY and FYNNEI. CDR3 size: 12 residues. For the CDR3, the DNA is TGTACCAAGCAGGGGGAGACCTGGGGCTACACCTTC. Protein product: CTKQGETWGYTF.

The chain uses TRBV19 and TRBJ2-2, with D possibly being TRBD1 (5 bases). The V gene lost 6 bases and the J gene lost 4 bases, with 15 bases spanning the gap. This CDR3 region has 15 residues. Germline assignment: CDR1 LNHDA and CDR2 SQIVND (reference sequence). The CDR3 loop is CASRETVVSTGELFF. CDR3 coding DNA: TGTGCCAGTAGGGAGACAGTAGTAAGCACCGGGGAGCTGTTTTTT.

The chain couples TRBV28 to TRBJ2-5; no clear D. The germline gives CDR1 MDHEN, CDR2 SYDVKM. The CDR3 contains 12 residues. With 4 bases removed from V and 5 bases from J, the gap between germline ends came to 8 bases. The chain's CDR3 is CASSSNTETQYF. The DNA of the CDR3 is TGTGCCAGCAGTTCGAACACGGAGACCCAGTACTTC.

The chain uses TRBV12-5 and TRBJ2-5; tentative D call: TRBD2 (5 bases). The germline gives CDR1 LGHNT, CDR2 FRNRAP. Trimming pared 6 bases from V and 4 bases from J, leaving 9 bases between. This CDR3 is 12 amino acids long. The CDR3 loop is CASGRTRETQYF. The DNA for the CDR3 is TGTGCTAGTGGACGGACTCGAGAGACCCAGTACTTC.